The 6 T cell receptor beta chains below come from one sample, sequenced in a study of control samples from healthy donors and cancer patients. The protocol was immunoSEQ multiplex PCR, while the TCRdb copy is restricted to in-frame clones and leaves out a portion. Here the sample spans approximately 84,000 clones, roughly four fifths being singletons. Sample: blood. The receptors originated from a woman aged 55 to 70 in good health.

The genes are TRBV4-1 and TRBJ1-5, with 9 bases lining up with TRBD1. V lost 4 bases and J lost 1; bases outside the gene matches: 5. This CDR3 has 16 residues. Germline CDR1 MGHRA, CDR2 YSYEKL. The CDR3 coding sequence is TGCGCCAGCAGCCGCCCGGGACAGGGAAGCAATCAGCCCCAGCATTTT. Translation gives CASSRPGQGSNQPQHF.

The chain employs TRBV3-1 (or the pseudogene TRBV3-2) and TRBJ1-6; TRBD1 matches 9 bases. This CDR3 is 14 amino acids long. The junction had 3 bases not matched to a gene; V was cut back by 5 bases and J by 7 bases. Germline CDR1 LGHDT, CDR2 YNNKEL (reference sequence). CDR3 nucleotides: TGTGCCAGCAGCACTGGACAGGGGAATTCACCCCTCCACTTT. Protein sequence: CASSTGQGNSPLHF.

This clone was counted once. The chain employs TRBV5-6 and TRBJ1-2, with TRBD1 matching over 10 bases. Germline loops: CDR1 SGHDT, CDR2 YYEEEE. With 4 bases clipped from V and 2 bases from J, the junction kept 11 bases outside the gene matches. This CDR3 has 17 residues. The CDR3 spells CASSPRGPGQGNYGYTF. CDR3 in DNA: TGTGCCAGCAGCCCGAGGGGTCCGGGACAGGGGAACTATGGCTACACCTTC.

The chain combines TRBV18 with TRBJ1-1; 11 bases agree with TRBD1. The ends lost 3 bases at V and 0 bases at J; junction bases unmatched: 15. CDR1 KGHSH and CDR2 LQKENI come from the germline V gene. CDR3 length: 20 residues. Written as DNA, the CDR3 is TGTGCCAGCTCACCCTCGGACAGGGGGCGATTTACAGGGCTGAACACTGAAGCTTTCTTT. Its protein product is CASSPSDRGRFTGLNTEAFF.

The chain carries TRBV28 and TRBJ2-3, with 7 bases that match TRBD1. This CDR3 spans 15 amino acids. Germline trimming cut 5 bases from V and 4 bases from J; bases unmatched to any gene: 9. Germline values: CDR1 MDHEN, CDR2 SYDVKM. The DNA of the CDR3 is TGTGCCAGCAGTCCTCCGGGACAGATTGCAGATACGCAGTATTTT. Translation gives CASSPPGQIADTQYF.

This clone was found once. The chain joins TRBV6-5 to TRBJ2-2; a possible D gene is TRBD2 (7 bases). V lost 7 bases and J lost 5, with 17 bases in between. This CDR3 has 15 residues. Germline loops: CDR1 MNHEY, CDR2 SVGAGI. The CDR3 DNA follows: TGTGCCAGCATTAGGGAGGGGGGTTTAACCGGGGAGCTGTTTTTT. Its translation: CASIREGGLTGELFF.